This T cell receptor beta chain was documented in a study of spatial heterogeneity in lung cancer. As for time point: sample taken at primary tumor resection. No cells were sorted before sequencing. The whole RNA sequenced was extracted from tumor, nontumor lung or frozen PBMC. Untreated early-stage non-small cell lung cancer patients, fewer than 85 in total, were the donors. The study tagged each TCR cDNA molecule with a unique molecular identifier. TCRdb re-derived calls from the 5' RACE reads in MiXCR, one entry per CDR3 protein. There are 5,500 to 7,500 distinct CDR3 sequences in the sample; roughly 3.8% occur only once, and 20% to 30% lies in the top ten. Regarding this clonotype: For a library built for alpha chains, this beta chain is a stray read; little rests on its size.

This specimen consisted of normal lung tissue next to the tumor, obtained at surgery. The receptor's source is a female donor with early-stage non-small cell lung cancer.

The CDR3 DNA reads TGTGCCAGCAGCTTGGGAGGTGGGGACGTGGAAACTGAAGCTTTCTTT. This gives the protein CASSLGGGDVETEAFF. The J gene is TRBJ1-1, the V gene TRBV7-8, with D tentatively TRBD1 (5 bases). The CDR3 sequence is 16 residues long. Germline V gene sequence: CDR1 SGHVS, CDR2 FQNEAQ. Trimming left V 3 bases short and J 5 bases short, with 19 bases between.